The T cell receptor beta chain described here comes from a study of T cells expressing NK-cell markers. The germline CDR1 and CDR2 sequences are SGHRS and YFSETQ. CDR3 length equals 15 residues. For each CDR3 protein, TCRdb gives one entry from its re-call of the 5' RACE reads, without DNA. The listing contains 400,000 to 500,000 distinct CDR3 sequences. Sequencing was done on a sample of blood T cells: a sorted CD56 or NKG2C T cell subset, CD4+ or CD8+ T cells, or bulk PBMC T cells (not recorded which). The V gene is TRBV5-1, the J gene TRBJ1-1. This TCR came from a woman aged 18-70 years in good health. CDR3: CASSQPEKMNTEAFF.